The present T cell receptor beta chain was sequenced within a study of shared clonotypes between healthy human individuals. Looking at the study overall: The plates for each donor numbered three CD4 naive, three CD4 memory, two CD8 naive and one CD8 memory.

Libraries were prepared by immunoSEQ multiplex PCR; TCRdb keeps only in-frame clonotypes and omits some of them. This table holds about 1.1 million clones, 70% to 80% found once. Study-level results: Rarefaction indicated that sorted-subset sequencing remained incomplete although depth was large. A reduction in generation probabilities was seen for non-shared clonotypes relative to those shared by all four donors.

As for this clone: Antigen: not known.

The CDR3 loop spans 13 amino acids. Germline CDR1 is KGHSH and CDR2 is LQKENI. V lost 2 bases and J lost 4; bases outside the gene matches: 1. The source is a man aged 18 to 29 in good health. Some clones in this sample may be carry-over from other donors' samples. Sequenced material: memory CD4+ T cells from PBMCs. Specified subset: CD45RA-negative fraction. The chain links TRBV18 to TRBJ2-5; 7 nucleotides agree with TRBD2. CDR3 coding DNA: TGTGCCAGCTCACCAGGGAGGGGAGAGACCCAGTACTTC. It is translated as CASSPGRGETQYF.